This T cell receptor (beta chain) was obtained from a study of cytomegalovirus exposure and HLA in healthy donors. The study's findings and limits: According to the study, roughly 160 TCR beta chains were cytomegalovirus-associated.

Data came from immunoSEQ multiplex PCR; TCRdb stores just in-frame clones and leaves some out. The repertoire holds more than 200,000 clones, with about 90% as singletons. Looked up from germline, CDR1 is SGHDN and CDR2 is FVKESK. V shed 4 bases, J shed 4 bases, and the junction held 12 bases outside the gene matches. This CDR3 spans 16 amino acids. Details on this clone: Antigen unknown.

Material: PBMCs. The receptor was derived from a young woman in good health and CMV-seronegative. This sequence joins TRBV14 and TRBJ1-2; 7 positions agree with TRBD1. The CDR3 here is CASSPRDSSFGYGYTF. The CDR3 DNA follows: TGTGCCAGCAGCCCCCGGGACAGCAGTTTTGGCTATGGCTACACCTTC.